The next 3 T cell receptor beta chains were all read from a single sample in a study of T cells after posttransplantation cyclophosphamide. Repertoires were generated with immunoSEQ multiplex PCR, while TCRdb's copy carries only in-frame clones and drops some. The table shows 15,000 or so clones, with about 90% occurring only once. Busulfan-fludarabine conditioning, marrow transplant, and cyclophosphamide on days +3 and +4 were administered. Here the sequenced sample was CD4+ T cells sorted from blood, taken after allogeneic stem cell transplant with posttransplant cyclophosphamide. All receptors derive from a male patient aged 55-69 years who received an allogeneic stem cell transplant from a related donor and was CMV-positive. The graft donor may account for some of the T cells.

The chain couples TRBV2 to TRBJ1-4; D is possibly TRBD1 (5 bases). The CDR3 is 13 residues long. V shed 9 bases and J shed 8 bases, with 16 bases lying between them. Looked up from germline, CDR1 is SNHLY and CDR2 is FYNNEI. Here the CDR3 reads CASLSGMSEKLFF. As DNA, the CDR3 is TGTGCCAGTCTGTCAGGGATGAGCGAAAAACTGTTTTTT.

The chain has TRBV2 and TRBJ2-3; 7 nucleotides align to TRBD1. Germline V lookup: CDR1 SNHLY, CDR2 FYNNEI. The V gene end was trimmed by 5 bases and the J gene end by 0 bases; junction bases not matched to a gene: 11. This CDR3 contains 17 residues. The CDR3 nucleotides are TGTGCCAGCAGTCTAAGCCAACCCAGGGGGAGCACAGATACGCAGTATTTT. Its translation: CASSLSQPRGSTDTQYF.

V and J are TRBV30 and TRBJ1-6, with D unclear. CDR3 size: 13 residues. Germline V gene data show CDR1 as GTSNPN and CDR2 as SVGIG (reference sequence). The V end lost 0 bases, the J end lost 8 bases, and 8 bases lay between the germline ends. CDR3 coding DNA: TGTGCCTGGAGTGTAAATCCGGATTCACCCCTCCACTTT. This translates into CAWSVNPDSPLHF.